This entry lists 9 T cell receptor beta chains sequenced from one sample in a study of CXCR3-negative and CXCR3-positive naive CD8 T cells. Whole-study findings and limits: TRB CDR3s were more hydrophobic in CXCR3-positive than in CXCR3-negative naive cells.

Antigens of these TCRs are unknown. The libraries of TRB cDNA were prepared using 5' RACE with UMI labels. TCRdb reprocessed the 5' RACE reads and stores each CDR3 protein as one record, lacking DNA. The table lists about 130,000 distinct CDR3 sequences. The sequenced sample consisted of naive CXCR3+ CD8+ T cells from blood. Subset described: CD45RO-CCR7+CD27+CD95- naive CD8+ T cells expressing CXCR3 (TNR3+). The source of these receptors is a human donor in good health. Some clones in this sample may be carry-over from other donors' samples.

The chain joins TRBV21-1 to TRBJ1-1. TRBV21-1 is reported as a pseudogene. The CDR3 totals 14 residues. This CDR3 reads CASSKAQLNTEAFF.

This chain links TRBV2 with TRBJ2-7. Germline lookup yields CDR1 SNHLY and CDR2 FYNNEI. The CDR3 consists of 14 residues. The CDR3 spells CASSDVQGPYEQYF.

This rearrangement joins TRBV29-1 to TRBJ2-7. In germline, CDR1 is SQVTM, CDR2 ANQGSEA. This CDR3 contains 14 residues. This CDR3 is CSVDLGRGSYEQYF.

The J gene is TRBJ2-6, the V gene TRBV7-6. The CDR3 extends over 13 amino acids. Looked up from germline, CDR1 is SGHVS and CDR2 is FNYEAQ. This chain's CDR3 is CASSPPGANVLTF.

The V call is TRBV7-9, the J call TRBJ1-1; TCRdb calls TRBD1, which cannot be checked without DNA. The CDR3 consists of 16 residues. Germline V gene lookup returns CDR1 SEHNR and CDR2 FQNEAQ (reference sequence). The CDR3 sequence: CASSLSPGTGRGEAFF.

The CDR3 region is CASSLDRAEGYTF. The genes are TRBV7-9 and TRBJ1-2; without DNA, the TCRdb call of TRBD1 cannot be checked. The CDR3 runs to 13 residues. Per germline, CDR1 SEHNR and CDR2 FQNEAQ (reference sequence).

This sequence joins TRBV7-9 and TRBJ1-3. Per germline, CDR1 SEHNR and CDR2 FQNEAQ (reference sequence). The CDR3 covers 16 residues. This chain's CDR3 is CASSLTTTHSGNTIYF.

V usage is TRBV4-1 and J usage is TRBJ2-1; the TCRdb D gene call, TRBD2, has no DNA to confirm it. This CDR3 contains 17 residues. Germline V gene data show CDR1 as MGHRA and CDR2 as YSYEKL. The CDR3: CASSQAGLAGYFDEQFF.

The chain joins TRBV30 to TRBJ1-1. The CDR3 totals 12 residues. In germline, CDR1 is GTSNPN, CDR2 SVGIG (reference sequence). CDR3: CAWRAANTEAFF.